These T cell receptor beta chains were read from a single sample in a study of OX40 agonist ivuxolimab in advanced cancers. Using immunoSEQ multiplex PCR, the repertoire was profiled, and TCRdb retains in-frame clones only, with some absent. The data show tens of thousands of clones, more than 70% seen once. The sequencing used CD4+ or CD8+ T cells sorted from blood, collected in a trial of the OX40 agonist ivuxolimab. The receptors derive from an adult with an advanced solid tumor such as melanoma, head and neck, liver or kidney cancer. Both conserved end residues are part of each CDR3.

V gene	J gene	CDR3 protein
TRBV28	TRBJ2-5	CASSRSTTKETQYF
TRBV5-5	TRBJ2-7	CASSLGQVYEQYF
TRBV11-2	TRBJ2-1	CASSLNGGRASISEQFF
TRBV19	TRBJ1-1	CASSTRTGSGKREAFF
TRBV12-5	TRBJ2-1	CASGWALGGSYNEQFF
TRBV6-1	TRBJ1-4	CAVTLGQLSEKLFF
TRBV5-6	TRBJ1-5	CASSFVGQDPNQPQHF
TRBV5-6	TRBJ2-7	CASSFRYEQYF
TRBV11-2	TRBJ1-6	CASSLDRGSPLHF
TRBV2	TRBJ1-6	CASSLDRAADSPLHF
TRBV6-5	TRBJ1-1	CASSYHVQGSEAFF
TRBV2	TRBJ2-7	CASRTDRNEQYF
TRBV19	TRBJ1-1	CASSIDPWTGGVLTEAFF
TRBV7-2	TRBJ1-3	CASSSGFDSGNTIYF
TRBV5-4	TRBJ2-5	CASSPFPSETQYF
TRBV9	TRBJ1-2	CASSVAIWGSGYTF
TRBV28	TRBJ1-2	CASSFVNLGDGYTF
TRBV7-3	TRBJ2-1	CASSQGTGTYNEQFF
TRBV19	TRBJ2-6	CASSMVSGANVLTF
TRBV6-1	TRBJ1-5	CASSGFGVSQPQHF
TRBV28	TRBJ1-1	CATTRGGAGTEAFF
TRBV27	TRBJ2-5	CASSPLWGLAGVTETQYF
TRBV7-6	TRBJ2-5	CASSFSYQETQYF
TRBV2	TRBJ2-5	CASIVYETQYF
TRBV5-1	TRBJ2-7	CASSFLGVQSEQYF
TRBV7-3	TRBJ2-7	CASSPGVGNEQYF
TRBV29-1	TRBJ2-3	CSVEGGGRAPDTQYF
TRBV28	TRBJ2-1	CASSPDSYNEQFF
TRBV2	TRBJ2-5	CASSRRSQETQYF
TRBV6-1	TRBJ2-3	CASRRTGSSTDTQYF
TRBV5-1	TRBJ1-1	CASSLGDRQNTEAFF
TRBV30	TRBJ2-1	CAWTSGRSSYNEQFF
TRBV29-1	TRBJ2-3	CSLRADTQYF
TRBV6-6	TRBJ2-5	CASSYSGQAGETQYF
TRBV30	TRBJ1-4	CAGQTGASEKLFF